Listed below are T cell receptor beta chains from one sample, sequenced in a study of Ad26.COV2.S vaccination and SARS-CoV-2 variants. Assay: immunoSEQ multiplex PCR; the TCRdb copy retains only in-frame clones and omits some. The sample yields 380,000 or so clones, less than 90% seen once. The sample was peripheral blood, taken in a trial of Ad26.COV2.S vaccine versus placebo. The receptors come from a person between 18 and 65 years old who received the Ad26.COV2.S COVID-19 vaccine or a placebo. Each CDR3 is given with its conserved first and last residue. D genes are given only for firm matches. Clone size is not always given. Where it is, it says once, few, many or a class for expanded clones.

V gene: TRBV6-2/TRBV6-3; D gene: .; J gene: TRBJ2-7; clone size: once; CDR3 protein: CASSTTIYEQYF; CDR3 DNA: TGTGCCAGCAGTACAACGATCTACGAGCAGTACTTC
V gene: TRBV24-1; D gene: TRBD2; J gene: TRBJ2-5; clone size: .; CDR3 protein: CATSAPVGGGSWRETQYF; CDR3 DNA: TGTGCCACCAGTGCCCCAGTGGGCGGGGGAAGCTGGAGAGAGACCCAGTACTTC
V gene: TRBV4-1; D gene: .; J gene: TRBJ2-7; clone size: once; CDR3 protein: CASSPVFRDTPYEQYF; CDR3 DNA: TGCGCCAGCAGCCCCGTTTTTCGGGACACCCCCTACGAGCAGTACTTC
V gene: TRBV5-8; D gene: TRBD2; J gene: TRBJ2-4; clone size: once; CDR3 protein: CASSLWASGGGDIQYF; CDR3 DNA: TGTGCCAGCAGCTTGTGGGCTAGCGGGGGGGGAGACATTCAGTACTTC
V gene: TRBV28; D gene: .; J gene: TRBJ2-7; clone size: .; CDR3 protein: CASSSPSGPLEQYF; CDR3 DNA: TGTGCCAGCAGTTCTCCGAGCGGGCCCCTCGAGCAGTACTTC
V gene: TRBV28; D gene: .; J gene: TRBJ2-7; clone size: few; CDR3 protein: CASRTPVFTGYEQYF; CDR3 DNA: TGTGCCAGCAGAACACCGGTATTCACGGGCTACGAGCAGTACTTC
V gene: TRBV24-1; D gene: .; J gene: TRBJ2-3; clone size: once; CDR3 protein: CATSEQGRKDTQYF; CDR3 DNA: TGTGCCACCAGTGAGCAGGGGCGTAAAGATACGCAGTATTTT
V gene: TRBV7-8; D gene: TRBD2; J gene: TRBJ2-7; clone size: .; CDR3 protein: CASSLGRLAGGYEQYF; CDR3 DNA: TGTGCCAGCAGCTTAGGTCGGTTAGCGGGGGGCTACGAGCAGTACTTC
V gene: TRBV3-1/TRBV3-2; D gene: .; J gene: TRBJ1-5; clone size: .; CDR3 protein: CASSQEGRGQPQHF; CDR3 DNA: TGTGCCAGCAGCCAAGAAGGCCGCGGACAGCCCCAGCATTTT
V gene: TRBV9; D gene: .; J gene: TRBJ1-4; clone size: .; CDR3 protein: CANRGVGSEKLFF; CDR3 DNA: TGTGCCAACCGTGGGGTAGGAAGTGAAAAACTGTTTTTT
V gene: TRBV5-1; D gene: .; J gene: TRBJ2-6; clone size: .; CDR3 protein: CASSFSGAGANVLTF; CDR3 DNA: TGCGCCAGCAGCTTCTCCGGGGCTGGGGCCAACGTCCTGACTTTC
V gene: TRBV7-8; D gene: .; J gene: TRBJ1-3; clone size: .; CDR3 protein: CASSLSGLGNTIYF; CDR3 DNA: TGTGCCAGCAGCTTAAGTGGGTTAGGAAACACCATATATTTT
V gene: TRBV6-4; D gene: .; J gene: TRBJ2-3; clone size: once; CDR3 protein: CASSDMAGGTDTQYF; CDR3 DNA: TGTGCCAGCAGTGACATGGCCGGGGGCACAGATACGCAGTATTTT
V gene: TRBV12-3/TRBV12-4; D gene: TRBD2; J gene: TRBJ2-3; clone size: .; CDR3 protein: CASSTSAETQYF; CDR3 DNA: TGTGCCAGCAGTACTAGCGCCGAAACGCAGTATTTT
V gene: TRBV12-5; D gene: .; J gene: TRBJ2-4; clone size: .; CDR3 protein: CASSIGGVLAKNIQYF; CDR3 DNA: TGTGCTAGTTCTATCGGGGGAGTCTTAGCCAAAAACATTCAGTACTTC
V gene: TRBV28; D gene: .; J gene: TRBJ1-5; clone size: .; CDR3 protein: CASSLTPQPQHF; CDR3 DNA: TGTGCCAGCAGTTTAACCCCCCAGCCCCAGCATTTT
V gene: TRBV3-1/TRBV3-2; D gene: .; J gene: TRBJ2-1; clone size: .; CDR3 protein: CASSQEMKNDEQFF; CDR3 DNA: TGTGCCAGCAGCCAAGAAATGAAGAACGATGAGCAGTTCTTC
V gene: TRBV19; D gene: .; J gene: TRBJ1-1; clone size: .; CDR3 protein: CASSRRRGYTEAFF; CDR3 DNA: TGTGCCAGTAGTCGACGCAGGGGATACACTGAAGCTTTCTTT
V gene: TRBV5-1; D gene: TRBD2; J gene: TRBJ2-1; clone size: .; CDR3 protein: CASSFELAGGGNEQFF; CDR3 DNA: TGCGCCAGCAGCTTCGAACTAGCGGGAGGGGGCAATGAGCAGTTCTTC
V gene: TRBV7-2; D gene: TRBD2; J gene: TRBJ2-7; clone size: .; CDR3 protein: CASSRIPGLAGVGYEQYF; CDR3 DNA: TGTGCCAGCAGCCGGATTCCGGGACTAGCGGGAGTAGGGTACGAGCAGTACTTC
V gene: TRBV2; D gene: .; J gene: TRBJ2-7; clone size: .; CDR3 protein: CASRDLIGQPRAYEQYF; CDR3 DNA: TGTGCCAGCAGGGACCTCATCGGGCAGCCCCGCGCCTACGAGCAGTACTTC
V gene: TRBV4-1; D gene: TRBD1; J gene: TRBJ2-5; clone size: .; CDR3 protein: CASSLGTGKETQYF; CDR3 DNA: TGCGCCAGCAGCCTCGGGACAGGGAAGGAGACCCAGTACTTC
V gene: TRBV6-6; D gene: .; J gene: TRBJ1-1; clone size: .; CDR3 protein: CASLIPEDTEAFF; CDR3 DNA: TGTGCCAGCCTCATTCCGGAGGACACTGAAGCTTTCTTT
V gene: TRBV5-1; D gene: .; J gene: TRBJ2-5; clone size: .; CDR3 protein: CASSLAGTFQETQYF; CDR3 DNA: TGCGCCAGCAGCTTGGCCGGGACATTTCAAGAGACCCAGTACTTC